These 3 T cell receptor beta chains originate from one sample sequenced in a study of immunodeficiency. The assay was immunoSEQ multiplex PCR, and TCRdb's table has in-frame clones only and misses some. The sample lists more than 950 clones; approximately 91% were seen once. The specimen was CD8+ T cells from blood. These receptors all stem from a female donor.

This clone appeared once. The CDR3 DNA follows: TGTGCCAGCAGCCTAAACGGGGATTTAGTGACTGAAGCTTTCTTT. Translating gives CASSLNGDLVTEAFF. The chain carries TRBV25-1 and TRBJ1-1; D not resolved. Germline V gives CDR1 MGHDK, CDR2 SYGVNS. The V gene lost 6 bases and the J gene lost 5 bases, with 19 bases spanning the gap. The CDR3 sequence is 15 residues long.

The V call is TRBV7-9, the J call TRBJ2-7, with no clear D. CDR3 length: 13 amino acids. Germline CDR1 is SEHNR and CDR2 is FQNEAQ (reference sequence). V was clipped by 6 bases and J by 0 bases, with 9 bases between them. CDR3 residues: CASSSSVSYEQYF. The CDR3, as DNA: TGTGCCAGCAGTTCCTCGGTCTCCTACGAGCAGTACTTC.

The chain uses TRBV4-1 and TRBJ1-3; possibly TRBD1 for D (5 bases). The V and J ends lost 4 bases and 0 bases respectively, with 16 bases between them. The CDR3 is 17 amino acids. Germline CDR1 reads MGHRA; CDR2 reads YSYEKL. The CDR3 DNA sequence: TGCGCCAGCAGCCCCCGAGGCGACAGCCCCTCTGGAAACACCATATATTTT. This translates into CASSPRGDSPSGNTIYF.